The rows below give T cell receptor beta chains drawn from one sample of a study of blood T cell repertoires in COVID-19. Assay used: immunoSEQ multiplex PCR; TCRdb lists only in-frame clones, some missing. The table has about 300,000 clones, 70% to 90% seen once; the top ten hold 5.5% to 6%. The sequenced material came from PBMCs or T cells enriched from blood (not recorded which). The receptors originated from a woman in her 30s who had recovered from COVID-19. The CDR3 runs from the conserved cysteine through the conserved F or W. Fields, in order: V gene, clone size, D gene, J gene, CDR3 DNA, CDR3 protein. A D gene is named only where the DNA matches it firmly. Size is omitted from some rows. Given values are once, few, many or a class for expanded clones.

V gene: TRBV7-2
clone size: -
D gene: TRBD2
J gene: TRBJ2-5
CDR3 DNA: TGTGCCAGCAGCTTGGGACTAGCGGGGGGGCCGGGGACCCAGTACTTC
CDR3 protein: CASSLGLAGGPGTQYF

V gene: TRBV5-5
clone size: -
D gene: -
J gene: TRBJ1-2
CDR3 DNA: TGTGCCAGCAGCTTGGAATGGGACTTTTCGGGGTGCTATGGCTACACCTTC
CDR3 protein: CASSLEWDFSGCYGYTF

V gene: TRBV4-3
clone size: -
D gene: -
J gene: TRBJ1-5
CDR3 DNA: TGCGCCAGCAGCCAAGACAGGGTGGGCAATCAGCCCCAGCATTTT
CDR3 protein: CASSQDRVGNQPQHF

V gene: TRBV29-1
clone size: once
D gene: TRBD1
J gene: TRBJ1-1
CDR3 DNA: TGCAGCGGCTCACAGGGGGCTGGGTACACTGAAGCTTTCTTT
CDR3 protein: CSGSQGAGYTEAFF

V gene: TRBV19
clone size: -
D gene: -
J gene: TRBJ1-2
CDR3 DNA: TGTGCCAGTAGTCCCTTTGGACAGCTCTATGGCTACACCTTC
CDR3 protein: CASSPFGQLYGYTF

V gene: TRBV7-2
clone size: -
D gene: TRBD1
J gene: TRBJ1-5
CDR3 DNA: TGTGCCAGCACCCCTCCGGGACAGGGGGTGAATCAGCCCCAGCATTTT
CDR3 protein: CASTPPGQGVNQPQHF

V gene: TRBV19
clone size: -
D gene: TRBD1
J gene: TRBJ2-1
CDR3 DNA: TGTGCCAGTAGTATAGGAGGGGACAGGGCATACTACAATGAGCAGTTCTTC
CDR3 protein: CASSIGGDRAYYNEQFF

V gene: TRBV6-8
clone size: once
D gene: TRBD2
J gene: TRBJ2-5
CDR3 DNA: TGTGCCAGCAGTTACCCCCCACCGGAGCGGGGGGGCCGGGAGACCCAGTACTTC
CDR3 protein: CASSYPPPERGGRETQYF

V gene: TRBV9
clone size: -
D gene: -
J gene: TRBJ2-1
CDR3 DNA: TGTGCCAGCAGCGTTGCGGGACTGAACGACCATGAGCAGTTCTTC
CDR3 protein: CASSVAGLNDHEQFF

V gene: TRBV5-1
clone size: -
D gene: -
J gene: TRBJ1-1
CDR3 DNA: TGCGCCAGCAGCTTGAACCGGGACATCCTCACTGGGGCTGAAGCTTTCTTT
CDR3 protein: CASSLNRDILTGAEAFF

V gene: TRBV30
clone size: once
D gene: TRBD1
J gene: TRBJ1-2
CDR3 DNA: TGTGCCTGGAGGCCGGGACAGGGCGGGGGCTATGGCTACACCTTC
CDR3 protein: CAWRPGQGGGYGYTF

V gene: TRBV9
clone size: -
D gene: TRBD2
J gene: TRBJ2-5
CDR3 DNA: TGTGCCAGCAGCGTAGGAACTAGCGGGCGGGAGACCCAGTACTTC
CDR3 protein: CASSVGTSGRETQYF

V gene: TRBV5-6
clone size: -
D gene: -
J gene: TRBJ1-1
CDR3 DNA: TGTGCCAGCAGCCAGGGGACCCGGGAGGGAGCTTTCTTT
CDR3 protein: CASSQGTREGAFF

V gene: TRBV29-1
clone size: -
D gene: TRBD1
J gene: TRBJ2-7
CDR3 DNA: TGCAGCGTACGACAGGGAACCTCTTCGGAGCAGTACTTC
CDR3 protein: CSVRQGTSSEQYF

V gene: TRBV18
clone size: -
D gene: -
J gene: TRBJ2-7
CDR3 DNA: TGTGCCAGCTCACCAGAGGCAGGGGGGTACGAGCAGTACTTC
CDR3 protein: CASSPEAGGYEQYF

V gene: TRBV7-2
clone size: -
D gene: TRBD1
J gene: TRBJ2-1
CDR3 DNA: TGTGCCAGCAGCGTCTACAGGGGGCAGAATGAGCAGTTCTTC
CDR3 protein: CASSVYRGQNEQFF

V gene: TRBV29-1
clone size: -
D gene: -
J gene: TRBJ1-5
CDR3 DNA: TGCAGCGTTGATTGGGGGCTAGGCCAGCCCCAGCATTTT
CDR3 protein: CSVDWGLGQPQHF

V gene: TRBV9
clone size: -
D gene: TRBD1
J gene: TRBJ2-7
CDR3 DNA: TGTGCCAGCAGCGTAGAGGGACAGGGCCACGAGCAGTACTTC
CDR3 protein: CASSVEGQGHEQYF

V gene: TRBV6-5
clone size: -
D gene: TRBD1
J gene: TRBJ1-1
CDR3 DNA: TGTGCCAGCAGTTTTGGACAGGGGCCGAACACTGAAGCTTTCTTT
CDR3 protein: CASSFGQGPNTEAFF

V gene: TRBV7-8
clone size: -
D gene: -
J gene: TRBJ1-2
CDR3 DNA: TGTGCCAGCAGCTTAAGGAGGGTTCTGGGACCGTATGGCTACACCTTC
CDR3 protein: CASSLRRVLGPYGYTF

V gene: TRBV12-3/TRBV12-4
clone size: -
D gene: -
J gene: TRBJ2-7
CDR3 DNA: TGTGCCAGCGGTGGGCGCTACGAGCAGTACTTC
CDR3 protein: CASGGRYEQYF

V gene: TRBV5-1
clone size: -
D gene: TRBD1
J gene: TRBJ2-3
CDR3 DNA: TGCGCCAGCAGCCTAACAACCGGGACAGGGTCATCTGATACGCAGTATTTT
CDR3 protein: CASSLTTGTGSSDTQYF

V gene: TRBV15
clone size: few
D gene: -
J gene: TRBJ1-5
CDR3 DNA: TGTGCCACCAGCAGGTTCGGGTCGGTTCAGCCCCAGCATTTT
CDR3 protein: CATSRFGSVQPQHF

V gene: TRBV5-1
clone size: -
D gene: -
J gene: TRBJ2-4
CDR3 DNA: TGCGCCAGCAGCTTGGAATTCTCCAGAGCCAAAAACATTCAGTACTTC
CDR3 protein: CASSLEFSRAKNIQYF

V gene: TRBV18
clone size: once
D gene: TRBD1
J gene: TRBJ1-5
CDR3 DNA: TGTGCCAGCTCACCAACCGGGACAGGGGTGCAGCCCCAGCATTTT
CDR3 protein: CASSPTGTGVQPQHF

V gene: TRBV5-1
clone size: -
D gene: -
J gene: TRBJ2-2
CDR3 DNA: TGCGCCAGCAGCCTGGACAGTAGCGCGAACACCGGGGAGCTGTTTTTT
CDR3 protein: CASSLDSSANTGELFF